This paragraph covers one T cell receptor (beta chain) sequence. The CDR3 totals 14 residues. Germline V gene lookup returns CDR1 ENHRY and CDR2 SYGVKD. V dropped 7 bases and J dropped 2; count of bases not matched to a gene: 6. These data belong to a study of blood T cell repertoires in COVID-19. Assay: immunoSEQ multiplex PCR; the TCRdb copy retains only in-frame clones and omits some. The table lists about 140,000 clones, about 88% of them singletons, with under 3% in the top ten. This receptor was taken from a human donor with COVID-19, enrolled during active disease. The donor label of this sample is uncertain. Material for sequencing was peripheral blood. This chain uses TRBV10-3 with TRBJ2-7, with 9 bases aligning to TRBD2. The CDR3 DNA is TGTGCCATCAAATCGATAGCGGGAGCCTACGAGCAGTACTTC. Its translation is CAIKSIAGAYEQYF.